A selection of T cell receptor beta chains follows, all from one sample in a study of blood T cell repertoires in COVID-19. The table came from immunoSEQ multiplex PCR; TCRdb's copy has only in-frame clones and leaves some out. The table includes approximately 60,000 clones, about 70% detected once. The sample was peripheral blood. The receptors here all came from a man over 45 with active or convalescent COVID-19. CDR3s include the opening cysteine and the closing phenylalanine or tryptophan. D genes are given only for firm matches. Size is stated for part of the rows, as once, few or many counts, or as a class when the clone is expanded.

V gene: TRBV23-1; clone size: once; J gene: TRBJ1-4; D gene: -; CDR3 protein: CASSQGRSAEANEKLFF; CDR3 DNA: TGCGCCAGCAGTCAAGGTCGGTCCGCAGAGGCTAATGAAAAACTGTTTTTT
V gene: TRBV5-1; clone size: few; J gene: TRBJ1-1; D gene: -; CDR3 protein: CASSRGTGSTEAFF; CDR3 DNA: TGCGCCAGCAGCCGCGGCACAGGGAGCACTGAAGCTTTCTTT
V gene: TRBV3-1/TRBV3-2; clone size: -; J gene: TRBJ2-1; D gene: TRBD1; CDR3 protein: CASSDEGQGPYNEQFF; CDR3 DNA: TGTGCCAGCAGCGATGAAGGACAGGGGCCATACAATGAGCAGTTCTTC
V gene: TRBV5-1; clone size: -; J gene: TRBJ2-5; D gene: TRBD1; CDR3 protein: CASSFTGGAGETQYF; CDR3 DNA: TGCGCCAGCAGCTTCACAGGGGGCGCGGGAGAGACCCAGTACTTC
V gene: TRBV5-6; clone size: -; J gene: TRBJ1-2; D gene: TRBD1; CDR3 protein: CASSLRVGGANYGYTF; CDR3 DNA: TGTGCCAGCAGCTTGAGAGTAGGGGGCGCGAACTATGGCTACACCTTC
V gene: TRBV27; clone size: -; J gene: TRBJ2-1; D gene: -; CDR3 protein: CASSSVFPPYNEQFF; CDR3 DNA: TGTGCCAGCAGCTCGGTTTTTCCACCTTACAATGAGCAGTTCTTC
V gene: TRBV2; clone size: once; J gene: TRBJ1-4; D gene: -; CDR3 protein: CASNRQYFEKLFF; CDR3 DNA: TGTGCCAGCAACAGACAGTATTTTGAAAAACTGTTTTTT
V gene: TRBV18; clone size: -; J gene: TRBJ1-2; D gene: -; CDR3 protein: CASSPGAGQDYGYTF; CDR3 DNA: TGTGCCAGCTCACCAGGTGCGGGTCAGGACTATGGCTACACCTTC
V gene: TRBV5-1; clone size: -; J gene: TRBJ1-4; D gene: -; CDR3 protein: CASSTRDPGDEKLFF; CDR3 DNA: TGCGCCAGCAGCACCCGGGACCCAGGGGATGAAAAACTGTTTTTT
V gene: TRBV12-3/TRBV12-4; clone size: -; J gene: TRBJ1-2; D gene: -; CDR3 protein: CASSFVPLYGYTF; CDR3 DNA: TGTGCCAGCAGTTTTGTCCCCCTTTATGGCTACACCTTC
V gene: TRBV19; clone size: -; J gene: TRBJ1-5; D gene: -; CDR3 protein: CASSIYRNQPQHF; CDR3 DNA: TGTGCCAGTAGTATATATCGCAATCAGCCCCAGCATTTT
V gene: TRBV4-1; clone size: -; J gene: TRBJ2-1; D gene: -; CDR3 protein: CASSQDSIRDEQFF; CDR3 DNA: TGCGCCAGCAGCCAAGATTCCATCAGGGATGAGCAGTTCTTC
V gene: TRBV5-6; clone size: -; J gene: TRBJ1-6; D gene: -; CDR3 protein: CASSSNSYNSPLHF; CDR3 DNA: TGTGCCAGCAGCTCAAATTCCTATAATTCACCCCTCCACTTT
V gene: TRBV12-3/TRBV12-4; clone size: -; J gene: TRBJ1-2; D gene: -; CDR3 protein: CASSFRGNYGYTF; CDR3 DNA: TGTGCCAGCAGTTTTCGGGGTAACTATGGCTACACCTTC
V gene: TRBV19; clone size: -; J gene: TRBJ1-5; D gene: -; CDR3 protein: CASGQGLNNQPQHF; CDR3 DNA: TGTGCCAGTGGCCAAGGACTGAATAATCAGCCCCAGCATTTT
V gene: TRBV6-5; clone size: -; J gene: TRBJ1-2; D gene: -; CDR3 protein: CASRDGTWGYTF; CDR3 DNA: TGTGCCAGCAGAGACGGGACTTGGGGCTACACCTTC
V gene: TRBV24-1; clone size: few; J gene: TRBJ1-2; D gene: -; CDR3 protein: CATSDAGVNYGYTF; CDR3 DNA: TGTGCCACCAGTGATGCAGGGGTTAACTATGGCTACACCTTC
V gene: TRBV6-5; clone size: -; J gene: TRBJ2-7; D gene: -; CDR3 protein: CASGWGQGSYEQYF; CDR3 DNA: TGTGCCAGCGGTTGGGGGCAGGGGAGCTACGAGCAGTACTTC
V gene: TRBV3-1/TRBV3-2; clone size: -; J gene: TRBJ1-4; D gene: -; CDR3 protein: CASSQGARGEKLFF; CDR3 DNA: TGTGCCAGCAGCCAGGGGGCGCGAGGTGAAAAACTGTTTTTT
V gene: TRBV5-8; clone size: -; J gene: TRBJ1-1; D gene: -; CDR3 protein: CASSFTRREAFF; CDR3 DNA: TGTGCCAGCAGTTTCACTAGGCGTGAAGCTTTCTTT